Sequencing of this TCR beta chain was carried out in a study of graft-versus-host responses after intestinal transplantation. Comment on this clone: The target antigen is unknown.

CDR3 length: 19 amino acids. Germline lookup yields CDR1 SNHLY and CDR2 FYNNEI. With 6 bases clipped from V and 2 bases from J, the junction kept 19 bases outside the gene matches. TCRdb's table, derived via immunoSEQ multiplex PCR, lists solely in-frame clones and lacks some. Altogether 99,000 or so clones are present, around 90% being singletons, with the ten largest covering approximately 0.064%. The material sequenced was unstimulated CD8+ T cells sorted from spleen or lymph node cells, taken before transplant. This sequence was found in a human donor who was the organ donor for an intestinal transplant. The V and J genes are TRBV2 and TRBJ2-3, with TRBD2 matching over 8 bases. CDR3 protein: CASRVSLAGRFRNTDTQYF. CDR3 coding DNA: TGTGCCAGCAGGGTCAGTCTAGCGGGTCGGTTTCGGAACACAGATACGCAGTATTTT.